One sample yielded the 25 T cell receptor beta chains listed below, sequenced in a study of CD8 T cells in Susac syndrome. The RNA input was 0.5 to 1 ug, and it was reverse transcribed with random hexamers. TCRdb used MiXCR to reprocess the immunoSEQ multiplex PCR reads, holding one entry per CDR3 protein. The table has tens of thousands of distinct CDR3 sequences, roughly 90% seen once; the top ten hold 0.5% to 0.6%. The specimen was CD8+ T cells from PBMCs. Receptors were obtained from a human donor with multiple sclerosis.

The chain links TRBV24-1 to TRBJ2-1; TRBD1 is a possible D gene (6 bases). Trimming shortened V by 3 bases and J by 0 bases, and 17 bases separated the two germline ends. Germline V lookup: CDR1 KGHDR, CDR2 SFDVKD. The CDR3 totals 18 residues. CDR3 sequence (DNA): TGTGCCACCAGTGATCCGAGACCCAGGGGATTCTCCTACAATGAGCAGTTCTTC. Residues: CATSDPRPRGFSYNEQFF.

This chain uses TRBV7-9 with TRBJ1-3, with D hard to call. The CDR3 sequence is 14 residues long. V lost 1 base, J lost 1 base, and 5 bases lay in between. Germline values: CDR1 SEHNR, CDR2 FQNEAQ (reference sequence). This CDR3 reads CASSLGESGNTIYF. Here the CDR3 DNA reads TGTGCCAGCAGCTTAGGAGAATCTGGAAACACCATATATTTT. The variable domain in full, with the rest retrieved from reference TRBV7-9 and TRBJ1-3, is DTGVSQNPRHKITKRGQNVTFRCDPISEHNRLYWYRQTLGQGPEFLTYFQNEAQLEKSRLLSDRFSAERPKGSFSTLEIQRTEQGDSAMYLCASSLGESGNTIYFGEGSWLTVV.

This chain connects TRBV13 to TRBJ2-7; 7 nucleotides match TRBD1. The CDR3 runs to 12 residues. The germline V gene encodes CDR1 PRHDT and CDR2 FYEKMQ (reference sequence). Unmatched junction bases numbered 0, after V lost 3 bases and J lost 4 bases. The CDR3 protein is CASSLTGYEQYF. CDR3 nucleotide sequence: TGTGCCAGCAGCTTGACAGGGTACGAGCAGTACTTC.

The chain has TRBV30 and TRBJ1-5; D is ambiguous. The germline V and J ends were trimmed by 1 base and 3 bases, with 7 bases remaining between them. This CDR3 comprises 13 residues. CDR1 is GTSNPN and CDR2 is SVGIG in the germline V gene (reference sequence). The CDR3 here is CAWSASANQPQHF. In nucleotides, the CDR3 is TGTGCCTGGAGTGCCTCCGCCAATCAGCCCCAGCATTTT.

CDR3 nucleotides: TGCAGTGCTAGAGGAACAGACTCGACGGTCTCCTACGAGCAGTACTTC. Amino acids: CSARGTDSTVSYEQYF. The chain combines TRBV20-1 with TRBJ2-7; D unclear. This CDR3 is built from 16 residues. The germline V gene encodes CDR1 DFQATT and CDR2 SNEGSKA (reference sequence). V was trimmed by 1 base and J by 0 bases, leaving 16 bases between them.

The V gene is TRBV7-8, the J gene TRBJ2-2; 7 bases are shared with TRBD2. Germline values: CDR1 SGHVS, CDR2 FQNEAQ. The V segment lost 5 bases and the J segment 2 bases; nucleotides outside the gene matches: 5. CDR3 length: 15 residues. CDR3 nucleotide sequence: TGTGCCAGCAGCCGTGGCGGGGGAAACACCGGGGAGCTGTTTTTT. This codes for CASSRGGGNTGELFF.

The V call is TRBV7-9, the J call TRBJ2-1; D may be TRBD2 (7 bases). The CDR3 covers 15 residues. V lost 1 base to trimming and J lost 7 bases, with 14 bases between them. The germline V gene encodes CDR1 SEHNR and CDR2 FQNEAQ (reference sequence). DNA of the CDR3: TGTGCCAGCAGCTTAGTGGGGGGGGGCCTAAATGAGCAGTTCTTC. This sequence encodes CASSLVGGGLNEQFF.

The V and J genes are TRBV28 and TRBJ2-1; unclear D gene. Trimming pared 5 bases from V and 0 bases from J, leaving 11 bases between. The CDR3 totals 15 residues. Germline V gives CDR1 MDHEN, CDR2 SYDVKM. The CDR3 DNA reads TGTGCCAGCAGTCTCCGCATTAGCTCCTACAATGAGCAGTTCTTC. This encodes CASSLRISSYNEQFF.

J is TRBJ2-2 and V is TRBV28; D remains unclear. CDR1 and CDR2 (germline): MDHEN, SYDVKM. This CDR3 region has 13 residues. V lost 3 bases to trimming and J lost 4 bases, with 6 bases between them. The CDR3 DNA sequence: TGTGCCAGCAGTTTGGTGGTCACCGGGGAGCTGTTTTTT. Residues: CASSLVVTGELFF.

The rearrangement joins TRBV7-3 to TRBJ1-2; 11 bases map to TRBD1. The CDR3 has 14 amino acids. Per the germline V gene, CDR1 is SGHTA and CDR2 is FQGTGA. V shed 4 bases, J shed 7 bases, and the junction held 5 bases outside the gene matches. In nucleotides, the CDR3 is TGTGCCAGCAGCTCGGGACAGGGGGTCGGTGGCTACACCTTC. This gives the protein CASSSGQGVGGYTF.

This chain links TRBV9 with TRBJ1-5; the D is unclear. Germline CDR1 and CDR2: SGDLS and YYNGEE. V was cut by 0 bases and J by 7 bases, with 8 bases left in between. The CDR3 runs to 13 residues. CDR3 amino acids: CASSVADGQPQHF. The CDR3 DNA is TGTGCCAGCAGCGTAGCCGACGGGCAGCCCCAGCATTTT.

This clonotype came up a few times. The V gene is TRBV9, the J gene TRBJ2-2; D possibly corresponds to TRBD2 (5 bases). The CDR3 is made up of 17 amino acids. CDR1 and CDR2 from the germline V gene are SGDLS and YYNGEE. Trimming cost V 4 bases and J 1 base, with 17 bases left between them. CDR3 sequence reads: CASSPPLRAGNTGELFF. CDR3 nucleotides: TGTGCCAGCAGCCCACCTTTGAGGGCGGGGAACACCGGGGAGCTGTTTTTT.

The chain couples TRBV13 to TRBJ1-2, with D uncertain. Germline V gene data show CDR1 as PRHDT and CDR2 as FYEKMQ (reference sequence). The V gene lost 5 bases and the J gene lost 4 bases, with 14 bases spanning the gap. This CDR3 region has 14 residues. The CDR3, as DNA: TGTGCCAGCAGCCCAATTCGGGAGAGCTATGGCTACACCTTC. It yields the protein CASSPIRESYGYTF.

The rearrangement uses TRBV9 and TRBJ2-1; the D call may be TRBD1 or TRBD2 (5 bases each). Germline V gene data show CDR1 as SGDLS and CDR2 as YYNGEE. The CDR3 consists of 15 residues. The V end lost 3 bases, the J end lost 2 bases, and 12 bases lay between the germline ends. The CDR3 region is CASSGGGATYNEQFF. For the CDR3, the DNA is TGTGCCAGCAGCGGTGGGGGAGCAACCTACAATGAGCAGTTCTTC.

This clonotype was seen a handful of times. The CDR3 loop reads CASSNRDTSTQQYF. The CDR3 bases are TGTGCCAGCAGCAACCGGGACACTTCTACTCAGCAGTACTTC. The V and J genes are TRBV7-6 and TRBJ2-7, with a possible D match to TRBD1 (6 bases). This CDR3 spans 14 amino acids. V was pared by 5 bases and J by 8 bases, with 19 bases between. Germline V gene sequence: CDR1 SGHVS, CDR2 FNYEAQ.

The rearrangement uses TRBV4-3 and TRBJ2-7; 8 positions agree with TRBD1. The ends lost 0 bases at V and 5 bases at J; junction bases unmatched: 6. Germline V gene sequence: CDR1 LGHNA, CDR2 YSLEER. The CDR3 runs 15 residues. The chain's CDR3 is CASSQDVDRVDEQYF. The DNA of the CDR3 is TGCGCCAGCAGCCAAGATGTGGACAGGGTAGACGAGCAGTACTTC.

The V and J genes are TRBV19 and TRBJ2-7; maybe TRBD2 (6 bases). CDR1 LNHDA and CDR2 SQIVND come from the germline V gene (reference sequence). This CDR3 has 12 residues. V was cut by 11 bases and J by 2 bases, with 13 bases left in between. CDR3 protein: CAHRGYPYEQYF. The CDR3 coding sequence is TGTGCCCACCGGGGGTACCCCTACGAGCAGTACTTC. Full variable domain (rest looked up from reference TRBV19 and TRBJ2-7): DGGITQSPKYLFRKEGQNVTLSCEQNLNHDAMYWYRQDPGQGLRLIYYSQIVNDFQKGDIAEGYSVSREKKESFPLTVTSAQKNPTAFYLCAHRGYPYEQYFGPGTRLTVT.

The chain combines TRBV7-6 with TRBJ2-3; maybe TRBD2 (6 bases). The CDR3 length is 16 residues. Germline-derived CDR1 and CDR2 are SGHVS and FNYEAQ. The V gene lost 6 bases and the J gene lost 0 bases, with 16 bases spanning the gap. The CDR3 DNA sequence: TGTGCCAGCAGTAATAGGGCGGGAACTAGCACAGATACGCAGTATTTT. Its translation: CASSNRAGTSTDTQYF.

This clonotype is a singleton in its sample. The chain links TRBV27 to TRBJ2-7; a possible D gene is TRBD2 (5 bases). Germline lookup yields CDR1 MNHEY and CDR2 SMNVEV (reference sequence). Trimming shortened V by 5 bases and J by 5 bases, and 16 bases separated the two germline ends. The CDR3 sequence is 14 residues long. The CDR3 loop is CASSLGNQLHEQYF. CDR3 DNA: TGTGCCAGCAGTCTCGGGAACCAACTCCACGAGCAGTACTTC.

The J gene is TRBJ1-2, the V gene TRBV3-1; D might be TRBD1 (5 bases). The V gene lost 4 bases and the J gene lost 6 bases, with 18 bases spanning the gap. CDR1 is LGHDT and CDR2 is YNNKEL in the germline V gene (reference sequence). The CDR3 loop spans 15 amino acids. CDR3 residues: CASSLSPGGGNGYTF. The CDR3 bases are TGTGCCAGCAGCCTATCGCCTGGGGGTGGGAATGGCTACACCTTC. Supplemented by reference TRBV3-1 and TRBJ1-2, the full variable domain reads DTAVSQTPKYLVTQMGNDKSIKCEQNLGHDTMYWYKQDSKKFLKIMFSYNNKELIINETVPNRFSPKSPDKAHLNLHINSLELGDSAVYFCASSLSPGGGNGYTFGSGTRLTVV.

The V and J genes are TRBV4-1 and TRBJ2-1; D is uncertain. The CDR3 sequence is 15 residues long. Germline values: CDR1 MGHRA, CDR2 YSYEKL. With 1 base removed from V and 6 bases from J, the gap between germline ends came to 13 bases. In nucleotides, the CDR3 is TGCGCCAGCAGCCAAGGGGTTTGGACCGGCAATGAGCAGTTCTTC. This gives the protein CASSQGVWTGNEQFF.

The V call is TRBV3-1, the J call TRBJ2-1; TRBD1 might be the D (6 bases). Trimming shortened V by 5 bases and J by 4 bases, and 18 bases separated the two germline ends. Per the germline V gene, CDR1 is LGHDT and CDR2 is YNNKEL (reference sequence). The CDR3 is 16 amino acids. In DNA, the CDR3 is TGTGCCAGCAGCTCACCCGGTGGGGGCCTTTACAATGAGCAGTTCTTC. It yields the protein CASSSPGGGLYNEQFF.

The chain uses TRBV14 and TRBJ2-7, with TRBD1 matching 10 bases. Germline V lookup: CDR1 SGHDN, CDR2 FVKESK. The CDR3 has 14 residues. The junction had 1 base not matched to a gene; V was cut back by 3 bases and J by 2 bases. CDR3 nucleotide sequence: TGTGCCAGCAGCCATGGGACAGGGGCCTACGAGCAGTACTTC. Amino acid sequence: CASSHGTGAYEQYF.

DNA for the CDR3: TGTGCCAGCAGCCGATTAAGGGGGAATGGCTACACCTTC. It translates to CASSRLRGNGYTF. V and J are TRBV6-5 and TRBJ1-2; possibly TRBD1 for D (6 bases). Trimming took off 6 bases at V and 6 bases at J, with 14 bases between the two ends. This CDR3 comprises 13 residues. Germline V gives CDR1 MNHEY, CDR2 SVGAGI.

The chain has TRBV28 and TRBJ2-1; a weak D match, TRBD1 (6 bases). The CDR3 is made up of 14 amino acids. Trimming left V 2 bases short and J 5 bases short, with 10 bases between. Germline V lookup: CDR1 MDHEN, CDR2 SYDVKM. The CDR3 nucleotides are TGTGCCAGCAGTTTACCCAGGGGAGACAATGAGCAGTTCTTC. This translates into CASSLPRGDNEQFF.